This T cell receptor beta chain is drawn from a study of shared clonotypes between healthy human individuals (dated by TCRdb to the early 2020s). For the study in its entirety: The cohort included a few men and a couple of women between 18 and 49 years of age. For each donor, three plates each were used for CD4 naive and CD4 memory, two plates were used for CD8 naive, and one plate was used for CD8 memory. Blood TCR repertoires of 5 or 6 healthy adults were deeply sequenced to estimate repertoire size and the extent of clonotype sharing between individuals. To increase sequencing depth and limit assay-specific biases, different laboratories used diverse techniques to prepare libraries and sequence TCR repertoires. Between about 0.9 and 8.9 billion PBMCs per donor were obtained by leukapheresis. Paper-wide results and their limitations: Sampling was restricted to blood, and TCR repertoires in tissue are likely to differ from TCR repertoires in blood. Sharing across several donors was observed for approximately 5% of naive CD4, over 3% of naive CD8, roughly 2.4% of memory CD4, and around 0.44% of memory CD8 clonotypes. The small number of donors limited the genetic and exposure-history diversity represented. Pairwise subsampling indicated that sequencing depth was expected to affect the degree of clonotype sharing among donors. Even with the large sequencing depth, rarefaction of the sorted-subset datasets indicated that sequencing was incomplete. Estimated clonotype richness was generally larger for naive than for memory subsets. Compared with non-shared clonotypes, the clonotypes found in all four sorted-subset donors had higher generation probabilities.

Using the deep immunoSEQ assay, TCR CDR3 regions were amplified from genomic DNA by multiplex PCR. Genomic DNA extracted from each cell subset was distributed evenly over all wells of several immunoSEQ 96-well plates, and each plate served as one replicate. For sorted subsets, 150 to 250 ng genomic DNA, equal to approximately 30,000 T cell genomes, was loaded into each replicate PCR. Purified libraries were measured with a Qubit 3.0 fluorometer, size-checked on a Bioanalyzer 2100, and measured again with the KAPA Library Quantification kit. A separate single-read 150-cycle Illumina NextSeq 550 flow cell was used to sequence each immunoSEQ 96-well plate. The source study handled its data this way. Because the immunoSEQ output held only junctional sequences and lacked quality scores, the filtering could not match the filtering applied to full-length reads. Sequences were annotated with PyIR, a Python wrapper for IgBLAST v1.9, and V/J genes and CDR3 were assigned using IMGT germline references. Reads were filtered out if the reads had weak V/J assignments (E-value above 1e-6), no CDR3, stop codons, out-of-frame junctions, or ambiguous translated residues. V3J clonotypes were defined as sequences sharing an identical inferred V gene, J gene, and CDR3 amino acid sequence. The percentage overlap between two repertoires was calculated by dividing the number of shared unique clonotypes by the size of the smaller repertoire. Three approaches were used to assess repertoire richness: RTK rarefaction, the Chao1 estimator, and Recon v2.1 estimates of unobserved clonotypes. For all TCRbeta clonotypes obtained by the gDNA method from several donors, generation probabilities were computed with OLGA. TCRdb obtained this table from immuneACCESS and retained in-frame rearrangements with V and J assigned. These tables miss some clones; where compared with another copy, unresolved V genes account for less than half of the shortfall, and the remainder is unexplained. The V and J calls and clone size are taken from that table; D and trimming were inferred from the DNA. The sample data list 1.5 million to 2.5 million clones, and 85% to 95% of these were observed just once. The ten largest clones capture 1.2% of the sample.

The V end loses 4 bases and the J end loses 4 bases, and a stretch of 7 bases separates them. The CDR3 contains 13 residues, cysteine and phenylalanine counted. The entry retains the CDR3 DNA only, 39 bases that are in frame from base 1. For CDR1 and CDR2, the germline V gene lists LGHNA and YSLEER. CD8 naive samples were obtained by positive selection for CCR7 among CD45RO-negative cells, yielding a CD45RA+CCR7+ population from which TemRA cells were excluded. Donors were healthy HIV-negative adults with no recently reported acute infections or vaccinations. Every donor was a Caucasian adult living in Nashville, Tennessee, USA. Blood was obtained by leukapheresis, after which PBMCs were separated by Ficoll-Histopaque density gradient centrifugation and cryopreserved in liquid nitrogen vapor phase. Analytical flow cytometry was used to check the purity and quantity of each magnetically sorted T cell population. Genomic DNA was isolated from each sorted fraction and quantified by UV absorbance on a Nanodrop 2000c.

Remarks on this clone: No cognate antigen has been identified for it. Nothing much larger sits one base from this clone, and base qualities are not available.

The rearranged segments are TRBV4-3 and TRBJ2-2; tentative D gene TRBD1, with 5 bases matching. The sequence came from a man aged 18 to 30 in good health. Sequencing input: naive CD8+ T cells sorted from blood. The sample's cell subset or site label is to be understood as: CD45RA+CCR7+. The DNA sequence is given as TGCGCCAGCAGCCCAGGGTCCACCGGGGAGCTGTTTTTT. It codes for CASSPGSTGELFF.